This T cell receptor beta chain was sequenced during a study of shared clonotypes between healthy human individuals (TCRdb year 2020). General notes on the study: Two women and a few men aged 18 to 49 years were included in the cohort. To estimate repertoire size and how much clonotypes are shared between individuals, the study performed deep sequencing of blood TCR repertoires from 4 to 6 healthy adults. Different laboratories and diverse techniques were used to prepare libraries and sequence TCR repertoires, to increase sequencing depth and limit assay-specific biases. Per donor, three plates each were used for CD4 naive and CD4 memory, two for CD8 naive, and one for CD8 memory. Between about 0.8 and 9.5 billion PBMCs per donor were obtained by leukapheresis. General study outcomes and caveats: Rarefaction of sorted-subset datasets indicated incomplete sequencing despite the large sequencing depth. Pairwise subsampling led to the expectation that sequencing depth would affect the degree of clonotype sharing among donors. Sampling was restricted to blood, and TCR repertoires in tissue are likely to differ from TCR repertoires in blood. Compared with non-shared clonotypes, clonotypes shared by all four sorted-subset donors had higher generation probabilities. The small number of donors limited the genetic and exposure-history diversity represented. Naive subsets generally had larger estimated clonotype richness than memory subsets. When several donors were compared, the shared fraction of clonotypes was around 5% for naive CD4, roughly 3.4% for naive CD8, 2% to 2.5% for memory CD4, and 0.4% for memory CD8.

CD8 naive samples were obtained by positive selection for CCR7 among CD45RO-negative cells, yielding a CD45RA+CCR7+ population from which TemRA cells were excluded. Healthy HIV-negative adults with no recently reported acute infections or vaccinations were included as donors. Every donor was a Caucasian adult living in Nashville, Tennessee, USA. After blood collection by leukapheresis, PBMCs were isolated using Ficoll-Histopaque density gradient centrifugation and then cryopreserved in the vapor phase of liquid nitrogen. Analytical flow cytometry was used to check the purity and quantity of each magnetically sorted T cell population. Genomic DNA was isolated from every sorted fraction and measured by UV absorbance on a Nanodrop 2000c. Germline trimming amounts to 4 bases on V and 4 bases on J, with 13 as the count of junction bases outside the gene matches. In the germline V gene, CDR1 corresponds to SGHRS and CDR2 to YFSETQ. Spanning cysteine to phenylalanine, the CDR3 consists of 16 amino acids. Only CDR3 DNA is held: 48 bases, read in frame from base 1.

TCR CDR3 regions were amplified from genomic DNA by multiplex PCR using the deep immunoSEQ assay. Genomic DNA extracted from each cell subset was distributed evenly over all wells of several immunoSEQ 96-well plates, and each plate served as one replicate. For sorted subsets, each replicate PCR was loaded with approximately 200 ng genomic DNA, equivalent to approximately 33,000 T cell genomes. Purified libraries were measured with a Qubit 3.0 fluorometer, size-checked on a Bioanalyzer 2100, and measured again with the KAPA Library Quantification kit. A separate single-read 150-cycle Illumina NextSeq 550 flow cell was used to sequence each immunoSEQ 96-well plate. Per the authors' processing: The immunoSEQ output contained only junctional sequences without quality scores, so filtering could not match that applied to full-length reads. Sequences were annotated with PyIR, a Python wrapper for IgBLAST v1.9, and V/J genes and CDR3 were assigned using IMGT germline references. Any read was removed if the V/J assignment was weak (E-value above 1e-6), the CDR3 was missing, or the read contained stop codons, out-of-frame junctions, or ambiguous translated residues. V3J clonotypes were defined as sequences sharing an identical inferred V gene, J gene, and CDR3 amino acid sequence. Percentage overlap between repertoires was computed as shared unique clonotypes divided by the size of the smaller repertoire. RTK rarefaction, the Chao1 estimator, and Recon v2.1 estimates of unobserved clonotypes were used to assess repertoire richness. Generation probabilities for all TCRbeta clonotypes obtained by the gDNA method from a handful of donors were computed using OLGA. The table comes from immuneACCESS by way of TCRdb, which keeps in-frame sequences with V and J called. Part of the clones is missing from these tables; in studies checked, under half for an unresolved V gene and the rest for unknown reasons. Clone size and the V and J calls come from that table; the DNA yielded D and trimming. Counted in this sample were about 2.2 million clones; 90% to 95% of them appeared once. The leading ten clones occupy more than 1.5% of the sample.

This clone appeared once. It lacks a known antigen. No much larger clone exists at a distance of one base, and base qualities are not known. The origin of this receptor is a man between 18 and 29 years old in good health. Some clones in this sample may be carry-over from other donors' samples. Rearrangement joined TRBV5-1 to TRBJ2-7; 8 central bases correspond to TRBD1. The specimen was naive CD8+ T cells from PBMCs. Explained via the paper, the cell subset or site label denotes: CD45RA+CCR7+. The nucleotides are TGCGCCAGCAGCGCGAAGGACAGGGACCTCAATTACGAGCAGTACTTC. Its translation reads: CASSAKDRDLNYEQYF.